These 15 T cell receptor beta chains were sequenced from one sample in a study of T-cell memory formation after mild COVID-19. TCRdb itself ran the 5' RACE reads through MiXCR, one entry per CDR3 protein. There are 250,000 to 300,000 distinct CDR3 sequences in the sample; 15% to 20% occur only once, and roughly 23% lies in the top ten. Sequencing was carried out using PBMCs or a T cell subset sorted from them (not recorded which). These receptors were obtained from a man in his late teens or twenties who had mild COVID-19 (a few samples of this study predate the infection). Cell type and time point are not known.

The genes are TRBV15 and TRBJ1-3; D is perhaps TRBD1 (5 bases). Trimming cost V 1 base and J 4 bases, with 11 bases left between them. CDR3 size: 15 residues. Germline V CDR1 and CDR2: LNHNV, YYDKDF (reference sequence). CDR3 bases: TGTGCCACCAGCAGAGTTGGAGGGGCCGGAAACACCATATATTTT. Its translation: CATSRVGGAGNTIYF.

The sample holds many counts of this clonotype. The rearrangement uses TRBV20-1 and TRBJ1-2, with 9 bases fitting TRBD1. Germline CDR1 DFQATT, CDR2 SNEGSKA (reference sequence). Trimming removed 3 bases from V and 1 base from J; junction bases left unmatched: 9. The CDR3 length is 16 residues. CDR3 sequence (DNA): TGCAGTGCTAGGGGGCCGGGACAGGGAAATAACTATGGCTACACCTTC. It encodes CSARGPGQGNNYGYTF.

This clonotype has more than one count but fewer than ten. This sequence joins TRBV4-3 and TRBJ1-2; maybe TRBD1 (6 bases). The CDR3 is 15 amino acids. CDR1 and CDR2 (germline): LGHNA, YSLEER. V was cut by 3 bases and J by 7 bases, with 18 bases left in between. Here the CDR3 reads CASSQTGGGIAGYTF. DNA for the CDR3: TGCGCCAGCAGCCAGACGGGGGGCGGAATAGCTGGCTACACCTTC.

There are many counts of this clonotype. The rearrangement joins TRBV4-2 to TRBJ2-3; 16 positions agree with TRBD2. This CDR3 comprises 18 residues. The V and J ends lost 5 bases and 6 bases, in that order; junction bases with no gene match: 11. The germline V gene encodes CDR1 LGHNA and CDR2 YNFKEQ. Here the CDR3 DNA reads TGTGCCAGCAGCTGGCCCGGGACTAGCGGGGGGGCCATGGATACGCAGTATTTT. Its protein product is CASSWPGTSGGAMDTQYF.

CDR3 DNA sequence: TGTGCCAGTAGTATAGTAGGGGAAGAGACCCAGTACTTC. The encoded protein is CASSIVGEETQYF. The chain links TRBV19 to TRBJ2-5; tentative D call: TRBD1 (5 bases). The CDR3 contains 13 residues. The V end lost 1 base, the J end lost 3 bases, and 6 bases lay between the germline ends. Germline assignment: CDR1 LNHDA and CDR2 SQIVND (reference sequence).

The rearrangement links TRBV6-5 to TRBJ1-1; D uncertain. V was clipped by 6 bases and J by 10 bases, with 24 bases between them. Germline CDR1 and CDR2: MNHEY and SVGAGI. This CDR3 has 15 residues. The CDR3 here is CASRMTPSGWERAFF. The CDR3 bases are TGTGCCAGCAGAATGACCCCCTCGGGATGGGAAAGAGCTTTCTTT.

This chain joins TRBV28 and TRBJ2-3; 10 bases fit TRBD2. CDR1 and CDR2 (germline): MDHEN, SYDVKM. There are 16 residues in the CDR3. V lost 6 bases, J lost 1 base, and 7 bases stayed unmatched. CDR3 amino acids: CASSSPSGGGTDTQYF. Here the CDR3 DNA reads TGTGCCAGCAGCTCCCCCAGCGGGGGGGGCACAGATACGCAGTATTTT. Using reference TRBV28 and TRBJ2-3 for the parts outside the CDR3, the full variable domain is DVKVTQSSRYLVKRTGEKVFLECVQDMDHENMFWYRQDPGLGLRLIYFSYDVKMKEKGDIPEGYSVSREKKERFSLILESASTNQTSMYLCASSSPSGGGTDTQYFGPGTRLTVL.

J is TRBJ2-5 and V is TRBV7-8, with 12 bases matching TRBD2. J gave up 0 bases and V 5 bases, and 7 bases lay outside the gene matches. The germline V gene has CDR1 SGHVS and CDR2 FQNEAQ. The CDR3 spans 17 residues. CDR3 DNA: TGTGCCAGCAGCCCCCCAGCTAGCGGGGGGGACCAAGAGACCCAGTACTTC. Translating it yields CASSPPASGGDQETQYF.

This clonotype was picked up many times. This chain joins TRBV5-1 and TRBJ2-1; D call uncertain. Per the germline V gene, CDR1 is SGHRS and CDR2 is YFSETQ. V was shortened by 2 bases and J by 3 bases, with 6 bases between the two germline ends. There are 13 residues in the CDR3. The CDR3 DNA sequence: TGCGCCAGCAGCTTTGACTTCTACAATGAGCAGTTCTTC. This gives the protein CASSFDFYNEQFF.

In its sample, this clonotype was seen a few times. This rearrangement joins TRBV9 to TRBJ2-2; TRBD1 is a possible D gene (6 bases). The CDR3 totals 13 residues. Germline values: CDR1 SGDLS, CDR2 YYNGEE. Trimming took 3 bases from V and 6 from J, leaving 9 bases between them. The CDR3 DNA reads TGTGCCAGCAGCGCCACAGGGTCCGGGGAGCTGTTTTTT. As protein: CASSATGSGELFF.

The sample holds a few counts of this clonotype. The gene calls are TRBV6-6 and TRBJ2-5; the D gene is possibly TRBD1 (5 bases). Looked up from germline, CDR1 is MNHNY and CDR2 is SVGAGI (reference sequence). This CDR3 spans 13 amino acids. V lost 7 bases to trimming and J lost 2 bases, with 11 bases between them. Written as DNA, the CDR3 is TGTGCCAGCACGGTCTACAGGCAAGAGACCCAGTACTTC. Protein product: CASTVYRQETQYF.

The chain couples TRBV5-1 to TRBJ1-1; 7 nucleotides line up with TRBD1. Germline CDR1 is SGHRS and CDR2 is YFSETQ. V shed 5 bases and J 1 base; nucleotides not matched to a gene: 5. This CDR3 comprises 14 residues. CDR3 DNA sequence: TGCGCCAGCAGGTCGACAGGGCCGAACACTGAAGCTTTCTTT. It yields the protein CASRSTGPNTEAFF. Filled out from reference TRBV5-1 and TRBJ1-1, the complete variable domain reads KAGVTQTPRYLIKTRGQQVTLSCSPISGHRSVSWYQQTPGQGLQFLFEYFSETQRNKGNFPGRFSGRQFSNSRSEMNVSTLELGDSALYLCASRSTGPNTEAFFGQGTRLTVV.

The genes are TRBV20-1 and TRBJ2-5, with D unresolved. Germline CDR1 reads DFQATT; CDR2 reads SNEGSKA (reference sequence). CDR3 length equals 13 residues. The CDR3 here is CAPTQGSPQTQYF. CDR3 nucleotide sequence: TGCGCCCCCACGCAAGGATCGCCCCAGACCCAGTACTTC.

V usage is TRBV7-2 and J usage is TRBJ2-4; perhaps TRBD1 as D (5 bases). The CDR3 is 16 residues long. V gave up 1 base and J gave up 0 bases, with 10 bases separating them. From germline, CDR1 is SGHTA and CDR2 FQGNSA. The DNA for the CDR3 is TGTGCCAGCAGCTTAGAGCCCGACAGAGCCAAAAACATTCAGTACTTC. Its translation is CASSLEPDRAKNIQYF.

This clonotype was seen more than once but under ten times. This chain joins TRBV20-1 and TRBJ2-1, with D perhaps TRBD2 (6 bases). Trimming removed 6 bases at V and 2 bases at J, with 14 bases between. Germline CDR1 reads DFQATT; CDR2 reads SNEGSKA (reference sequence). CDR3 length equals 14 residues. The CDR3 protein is CSASTTGAYNEQFF. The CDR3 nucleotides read TGCAGTGCCAGCACGACGGGGGCCTACAATGAGCAGTTCTTC.